Presented here are 2 T cell receptor beta chains from one specimen sequenced in a study of blood T cell repertoires in COVID-19. The method was immunoSEQ multiplex PCR; TCRdb's version includes in-frame clones alone and lacks a portion of them. This sample has 100,000 to 140,000 clones; 60% to 85% occur once, and the top ten carry about 4.3%. Sequenced material: peripheral blood. These TCRs come from a man between 65 and 80 years old with acute or convalescent COVID-19.

The rearrangement joins TRBV7-9 to TRBJ1-2; 7 nucleotides agree with TRBD1. Germline V CDR1 and CDR2: SEHNR, FQNEAQ (reference sequence). After removal of 1 base from V and 6 bases from J, the junction contained 5 bases not matched to a gene. This CDR3 has 14 residues. This CDR3 reads CASSLGSQGHGYTF. The CDR3 DNA sequence: TGTGCCAGCAGCTTAGGTTCACAGGGGCATGGCTACACCTTC. Drawing the rest from reference TRBV7-9 and TRBJ1-2, the complete variable domain is DTGVSQNPRHKITKRGQNVTFRCDPISEHNRLYWYRQTLGQGPEFLTYFQNEAQLEKSRLLSDRFSAERPKGSFSTLEIQRTEQGDSAMYLCASSLGSQGHGYTFGSGTRLTVV.

In DNA, the CDR3 is TGTGCCAGCAAACCGGGACACATAACCTACGAGCAGTACTTC. This gives the protein CASKPGHITYEQYF. The chain links TRBV19 to TRBJ2-7, with a tentative D call TRBD1 (6 bases). The CDR3 runs 14 residues. Trimming left V 9 bases short and J 2 bases short, with 17 bases between. CDR1 is LNHDA and CDR2 is SQIVND in the germline V gene (reference sequence).